This TCR beta chain was sequenced during a study of blood T cell repertoires in COVID-19. Study in general: Italy, Spain and the United States were the sources of the convalescent and acute COVID-19 samples. The analysed material was cDNA or gDNA that came from T cells, B-cell-depleted T cells, or PBMCs.

Original handling: Reference gene primers were amplified, and this amplification served to estimate nucleated cell counts. TCRdb keeps only in-frame clones here, not all; method: immunoSEQ multiplex PCR. That table is the source of V, J and clone size, and D and trimming were worked out from the DNA. The sample holds under 300,000 clones, over 80% seen once. CDR3 length equals 14 residues. Germline V lookup: CDR1 LGHDT, CDR2 YNNKEL (reference sequence). Between the trimmed V and J ends, which lost 4 bases and 2 bases, there was a span of 11 bases. This receptor was identified in a man in his fifties or sixties who had recovered from COVID-19. The sequencing input was peripheral blood. The chain combines TRBV3-1 (or the pseudogene TRBV3-2) with TRBJ1-1, with D possibly being TRBD1 (5 bases). Here the CDR3 reads CASSLRGTNTEAFF. CDR3 bases: TGTGCCAGCAGCCTTCGCGGGACTAACACTGAAGCTTTCTTT.